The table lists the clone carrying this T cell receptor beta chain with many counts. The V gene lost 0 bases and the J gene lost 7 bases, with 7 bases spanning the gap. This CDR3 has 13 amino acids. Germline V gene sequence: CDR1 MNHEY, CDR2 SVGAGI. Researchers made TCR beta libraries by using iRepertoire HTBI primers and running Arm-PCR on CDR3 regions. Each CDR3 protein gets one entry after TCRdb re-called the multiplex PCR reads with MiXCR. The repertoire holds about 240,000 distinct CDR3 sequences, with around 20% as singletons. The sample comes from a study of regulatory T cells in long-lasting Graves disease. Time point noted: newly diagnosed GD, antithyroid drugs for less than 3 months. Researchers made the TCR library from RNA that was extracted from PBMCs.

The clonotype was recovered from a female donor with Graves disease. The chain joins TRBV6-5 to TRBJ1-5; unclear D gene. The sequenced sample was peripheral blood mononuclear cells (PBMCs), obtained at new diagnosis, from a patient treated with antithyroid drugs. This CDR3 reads CASSYSIDQPQHF. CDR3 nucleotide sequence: TGTGCCAGCAGTTACTCGATAGACCAGCCCCAGCATTTT.